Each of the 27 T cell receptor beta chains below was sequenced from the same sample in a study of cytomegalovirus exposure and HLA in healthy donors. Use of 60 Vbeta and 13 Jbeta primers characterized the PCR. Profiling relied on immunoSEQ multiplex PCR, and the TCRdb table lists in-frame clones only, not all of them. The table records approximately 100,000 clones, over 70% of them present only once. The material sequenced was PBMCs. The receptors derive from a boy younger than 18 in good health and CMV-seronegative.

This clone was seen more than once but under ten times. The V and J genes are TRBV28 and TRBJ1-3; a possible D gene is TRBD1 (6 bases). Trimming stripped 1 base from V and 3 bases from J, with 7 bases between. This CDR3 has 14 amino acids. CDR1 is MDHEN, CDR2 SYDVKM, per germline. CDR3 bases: TGTGCCAGCAGTTTATCAGGGGTTGGAAACACCATATATTTT. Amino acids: CASSLSGVGNTIYF.

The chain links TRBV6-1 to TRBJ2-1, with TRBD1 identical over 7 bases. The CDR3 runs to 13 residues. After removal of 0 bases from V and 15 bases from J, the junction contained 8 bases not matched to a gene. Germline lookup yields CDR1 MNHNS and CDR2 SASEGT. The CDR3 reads CASSEAGRGGGFF. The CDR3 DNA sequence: TGTGCCAGCAGTGAAGCGGGGCGAGGGGGCGGGTTCTTC.

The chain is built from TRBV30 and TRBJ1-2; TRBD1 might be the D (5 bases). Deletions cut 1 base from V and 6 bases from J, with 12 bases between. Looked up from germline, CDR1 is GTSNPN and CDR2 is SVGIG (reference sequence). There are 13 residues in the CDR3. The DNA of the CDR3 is TGTGCCTGGAGTGCCGACAGAGGAGATGGCTACACCTTC. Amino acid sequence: CAWSADRGDGYTF.

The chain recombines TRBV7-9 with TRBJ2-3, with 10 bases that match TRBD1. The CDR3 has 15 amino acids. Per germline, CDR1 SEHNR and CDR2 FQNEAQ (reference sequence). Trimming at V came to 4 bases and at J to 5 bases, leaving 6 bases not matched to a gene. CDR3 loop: CASSSGQGRGDTQYF. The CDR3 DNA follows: TGTGCCAGCAGCTCGGGACAGGGGAGAGGAGATACGCAGTATTTT.

CDR3 bases: TGTGCTAGTGGTTTGGATCGGGGGGCGTGGGAGACCCAGTACTTC. Protein sequence: CASGLDRGAWETQYF. This chain uses TRBV12-5 with TRBJ2-5; weak D call: TRBD2 (7 bases). Germline CDR1 LGHNT, CDR2 FRNRAP. The CDR3 has 15 amino acids. The V end lost 1 base, the J end lost 5 bases, and 14 bases lay between the germline ends.

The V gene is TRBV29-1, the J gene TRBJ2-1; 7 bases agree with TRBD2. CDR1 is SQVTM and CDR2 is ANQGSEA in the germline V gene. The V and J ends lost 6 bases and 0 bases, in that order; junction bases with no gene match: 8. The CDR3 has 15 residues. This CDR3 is CSVNLAVGSYNEQFF. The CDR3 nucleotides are TGCAGCGTCAACCTAGCGGTGGGCTCCTACAATGAGCAGTTCTTC.

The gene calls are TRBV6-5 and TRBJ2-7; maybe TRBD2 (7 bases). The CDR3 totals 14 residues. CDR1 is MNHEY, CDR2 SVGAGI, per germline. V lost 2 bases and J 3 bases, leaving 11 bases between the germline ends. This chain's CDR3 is CASSYKGEGYEQYF. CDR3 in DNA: TGTGCCAGCAGTTACAAGGGGGAGGGCTACGAGCAGTACTTC.

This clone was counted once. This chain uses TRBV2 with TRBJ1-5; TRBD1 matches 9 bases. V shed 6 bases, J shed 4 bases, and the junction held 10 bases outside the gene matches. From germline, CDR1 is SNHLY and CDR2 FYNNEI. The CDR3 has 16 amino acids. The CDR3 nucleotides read TGTGCCAGCAGGCCCGGGACAGGGAGAGGGAATCAGCCCCAGCATTTT. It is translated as CASRPGTGRGNQPQHF.

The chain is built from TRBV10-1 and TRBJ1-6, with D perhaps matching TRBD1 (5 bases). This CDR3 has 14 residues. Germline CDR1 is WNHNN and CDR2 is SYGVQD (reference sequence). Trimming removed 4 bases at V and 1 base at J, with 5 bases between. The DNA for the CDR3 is TGCGCCAGCAGTGCAGGGTCCTATAATTCACCCCTCCACTTT. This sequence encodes CASSAGSYNSPLHF.

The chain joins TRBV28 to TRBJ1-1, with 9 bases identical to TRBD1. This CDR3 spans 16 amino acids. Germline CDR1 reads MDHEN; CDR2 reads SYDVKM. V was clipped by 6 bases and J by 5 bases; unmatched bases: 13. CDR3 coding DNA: TGTGCCAGCAGCCCATTTACGACAGGGGGTTCGACTGAAGCTTTCTTT. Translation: CASSPFTTGGSTEAFF.

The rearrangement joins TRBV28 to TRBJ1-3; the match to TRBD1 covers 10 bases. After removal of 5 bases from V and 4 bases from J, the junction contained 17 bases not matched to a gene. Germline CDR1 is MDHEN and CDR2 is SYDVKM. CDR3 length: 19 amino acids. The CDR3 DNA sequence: TGTGCCAGCAGTCCACCCCCCGCTAGACAGGGGGCAACGGGAAACACCATATATTTT. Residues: CASSPPPARQGATGNTIYF.

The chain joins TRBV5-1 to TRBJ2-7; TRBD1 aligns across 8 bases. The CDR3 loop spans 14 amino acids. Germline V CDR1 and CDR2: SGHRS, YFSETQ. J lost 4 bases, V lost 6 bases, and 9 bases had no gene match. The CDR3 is CASIRGQGEYEQYF. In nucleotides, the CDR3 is TGCGCCAGCATACGTGGACAGGGAGAGTACGAGCAGTACTTC.

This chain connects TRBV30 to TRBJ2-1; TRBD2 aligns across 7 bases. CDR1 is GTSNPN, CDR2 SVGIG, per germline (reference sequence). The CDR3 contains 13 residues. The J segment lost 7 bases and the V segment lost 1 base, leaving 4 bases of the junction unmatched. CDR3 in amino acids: CAWSDVGGNEQFF. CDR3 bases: TGTGCCTGGAGTGATGTGGGGGGGAATGAGCAGTTCTTC.

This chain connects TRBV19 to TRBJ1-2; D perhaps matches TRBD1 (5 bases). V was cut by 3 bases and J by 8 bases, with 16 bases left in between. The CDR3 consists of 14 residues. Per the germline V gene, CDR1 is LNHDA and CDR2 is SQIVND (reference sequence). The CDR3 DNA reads TGTGCCAGTAGTATGGGGCAGCCAACAGGAGGCTACACCTTC. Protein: CASSMGQPTGGYTF.

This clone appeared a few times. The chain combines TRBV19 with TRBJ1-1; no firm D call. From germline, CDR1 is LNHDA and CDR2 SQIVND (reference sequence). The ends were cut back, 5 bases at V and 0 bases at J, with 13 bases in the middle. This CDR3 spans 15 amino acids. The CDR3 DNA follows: TGTGCCAGTAGTGCAGGTTCGATGCTGAACACTGAAGCTTTCTTT. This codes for CASSAGSMLNTEAFF.

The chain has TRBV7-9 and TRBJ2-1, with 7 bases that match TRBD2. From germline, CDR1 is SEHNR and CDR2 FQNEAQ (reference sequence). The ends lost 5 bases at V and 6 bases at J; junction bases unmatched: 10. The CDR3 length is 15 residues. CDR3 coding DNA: TGTGCCAGCAGCGCAGCGGGGCCTAGGGGCAATGAGCAGTTCTTC. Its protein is CASSAAGPRGNEQFF.

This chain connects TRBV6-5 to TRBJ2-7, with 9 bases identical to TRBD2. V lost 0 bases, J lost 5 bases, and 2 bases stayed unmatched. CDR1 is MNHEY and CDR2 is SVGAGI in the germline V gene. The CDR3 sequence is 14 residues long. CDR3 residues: CASSYSGTSNEQYF. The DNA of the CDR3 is TGTGCCAGCAGTTACTCTGGGACTAGCAACGAGCAGTACTTC.

CDR3 DNA: TGTGCCAGCAGCTTGGAACAGGGGGCGAGGGAGCAGTACTTC. Translation: CASSLEQGAREQYF. The V gene is TRBV5-8, the J gene TRBJ2-7, with TRBD1 matching 9 bases. The germline V gene has CDR1 SGHTS and CDR2 YDEGEE. This CDR3 is built from 14 residues. Germline trimming cut 0 bases from V and 7 bases from J; bases unmatched to any gene: 5.

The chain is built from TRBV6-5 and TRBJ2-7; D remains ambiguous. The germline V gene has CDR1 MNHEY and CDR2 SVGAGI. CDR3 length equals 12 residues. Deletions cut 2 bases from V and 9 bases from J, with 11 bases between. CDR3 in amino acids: CASSYRHGMQYF. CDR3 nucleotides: TGTGCCAGCAGTTACAGACACGGAATGCAGTACTTC.

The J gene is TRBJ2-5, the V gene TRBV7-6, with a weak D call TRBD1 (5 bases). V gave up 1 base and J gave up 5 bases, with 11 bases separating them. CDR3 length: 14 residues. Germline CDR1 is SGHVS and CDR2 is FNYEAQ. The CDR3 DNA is TGTGCCAGCAGCTTAGGTCTGGGGCAGGAGACCCAGTACTTC. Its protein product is CASSLGLGQETQYF. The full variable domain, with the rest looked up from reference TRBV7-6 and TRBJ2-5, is GAGVSQSPRYKVTKRGQDVALRCDPISGHVSLYWYRQALGQGPEFLTYFNYEAQQDKSGLPNDRFSAERPEGSISTLTIQRTEQRDSAMYRCASSLGLGQETQYFGPGTRLLVL.

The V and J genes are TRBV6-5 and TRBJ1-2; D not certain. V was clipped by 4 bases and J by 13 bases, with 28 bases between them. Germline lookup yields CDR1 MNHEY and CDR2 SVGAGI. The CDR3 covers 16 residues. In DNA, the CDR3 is TGTGCCAGCAGTTCACCCCGGCAGCGCCCTATGATGGTATCCACCTTC. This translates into CASSSPRQRPMMVSTF.

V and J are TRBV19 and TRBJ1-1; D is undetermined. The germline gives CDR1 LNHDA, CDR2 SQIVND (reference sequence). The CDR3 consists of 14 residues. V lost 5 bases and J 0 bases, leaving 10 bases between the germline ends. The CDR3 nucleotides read TGTGCCAGTAGTCTCAGGCTGATGAACACTGAAGCTTTCTTT. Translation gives CASSLRLMNTEAFF.

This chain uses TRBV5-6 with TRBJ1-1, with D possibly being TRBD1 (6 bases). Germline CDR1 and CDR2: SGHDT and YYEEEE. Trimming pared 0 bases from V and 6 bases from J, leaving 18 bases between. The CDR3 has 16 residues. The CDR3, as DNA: TGTGCCAGCAGCTTGGGCGGCGGGGGCAAGGTCTCTGAAGCTTTCTTT. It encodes CASSLGGGGKVSEAFF.

CDR3 nucleotide sequence: TGCGCCAGCAGCTTGGATGGCGGGACCAATGAGCAGTTCTTC. This codes for CASSLDGGTNEQFF. The chain recombines TRBV5-1 with TRBJ2-1, with a weak D call TRBD2 (6 bases). The CDR3 runs 14 residues. Germline loops: CDR1 SGHRS, CDR2 YFSETQ. Between the trimmed V and J ends, which lost 0 bases and 6 bases, there was a span of 10 bases.

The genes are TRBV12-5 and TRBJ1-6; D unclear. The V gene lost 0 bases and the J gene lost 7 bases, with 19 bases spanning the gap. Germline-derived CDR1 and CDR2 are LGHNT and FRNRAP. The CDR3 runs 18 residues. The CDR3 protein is CASGLVQSFGTLNSPLHF. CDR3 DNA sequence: TGTGCTAGTGGTTTGGTACAATCTTTTGGCACCCTCAATTCACCCCTCCACTTT.

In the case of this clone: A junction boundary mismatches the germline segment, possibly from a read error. The CDR3 DNA sequence: TGTGCCAGCAGCTTAAACAGGGGTAGCGATCAGCCCCAGCATTTT. Protein: CASSLNRGSDQPQHF. This rearrangement joins TRBV11-2 to TRBJ1-5, with 7 bases that match TRBD1. The CDR3 runs 15 residues. The germline V gene has CDR1 SGHAT and CDR2 FQNNGV.

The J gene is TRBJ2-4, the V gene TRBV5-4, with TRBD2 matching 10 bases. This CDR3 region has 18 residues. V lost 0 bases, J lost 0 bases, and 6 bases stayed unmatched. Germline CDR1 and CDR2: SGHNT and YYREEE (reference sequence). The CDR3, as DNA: TGTGCCAGCAGCTTGGGGCTAGCGGGAGAATCAGCCAAAAACATTCAGTACTTC. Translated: CASSLGLAGESAKNIQYF.